This T cell receptor (delta chain) originates from a study of DNA immune sequencing with unique molecular identifiers (dated by TCRdb to the early 2020s). Some background on the complete study: gammadelta T cells were enriched from buffy coats using immunomagnetic cell separation, and their genomic DNA was sequenced. Fluorescence-activated cell sorting was used to enrich gammadelta T cells from the PBMC of 10 or so healthy individuals. For the enriched versus non-enriched comparison, about 96 ng enriched gammadelta T-cell DNA and approximately 1 ug non-enriched PBMC DNA were sequenced. The study developed and validated an ultrasensitive DNA-based TRD repertoire sequencing method using PCR-introduced unique molecular identifiers. Validation of the sequencing method was done both on synthetic reference molecules and on blood samples taken from healthy individuals. Donors were healthy individuals, with ten to eleven donors profiled from sorted peripheral blood gammadelta T cells.

The CDR3 runs 17 residues from the cysteine to the phenylalanine. Only the CDR3 part of the read is kept: 51 bases, read in frame from the first base. According to the germline V gene, CDR1 reads GEAIGNYY and CDR2 reads EKD. Comment on this clone: Its antigen target is currently unknown. The TCRdb record carries a much larger clone's protein, which differs from this DNA's translation at residue 13; a read error is the likely cause, and the protein listed here is the DNA translation.

The method was multiplex PCR. Genomic DNA was amplified with a 32-plex assay using primers for all 8 TRDV and 4 TRDJ genes covering the CDR3. A 12-nucleotide UMI was added during two to three barcoding PCR cycles, followed by a second PCR with Illumina adapter primers. Libraries were purified with AMPure XP beads and quality-checked on a Fragment Analyzer with the HS NGS Fragment kit. Sequencing used an Illumina MiniSeq mid-output kit with 20% PhiX and 150 cycles of paired-end reads. Per the source publication's procedure: MIGEC version 1.2.9 was used to process reads, grouping reads by UMI and building error-corrected consensus sequences. For post-processing, modified scripts from VDJtools version 1.2.1 were used together with the tcR R package. TCRdb processed the public reads again with the CATT caller, after which rows with matching DNA were combined. TCRdb's processing, not the study's, gives the V and J calls here. This sample has roughly 2,300 delta-chain clones in its table, and more than 13% of those were observed once. The ten largest clones capture about 49% of the sample.

What the study reported, not specific to this receptor: Among clonotypes in healthy donors, the most frequent TRD rearrangement was TRDV2 paired with TRDJ1. The primer-based approach cannot detect novel TRD sequences that are not targeted by the primers. TRD repertoire diversity differed among healthy donors, and several donors were highly oligoclonal, with the top 5 clonotypes making up more than half of productive molecules.

This receptor was identified in a human donor in good health. The chain uses TRDV2 and TRDJ3; the D gene is possibly TRDD3, with 5 bases matching. Material for sequencing was gamma-delta T cells enriched from blood buffy coat, or unenriched PBMCs (not recorded which). The nucleotides are TGTGCCTGTGACACATCGCCCCCCTCCTGGGACACCGGACAGATGTTTTTC. Protein translation: CACDTSPPSWDTGQMFF.